The T cell receptor beta chain under discussion was sequenced for a study of brain T cells in children with intractable seizures. General study findings and limits: Only CDR3 sequence similarity suggested viral specificity, without known HCMV serostatus.

Worth noting for this clone: Its antigen is undetermined.

Time point specified: blood from clinic visit 5 months post-surgery; TSC patient then seizure free. Sequencing was limited to surgery cases with top T cell transcript signatures in brain tissue. Some clones are missing from TCRdb's copy, which holds only in-frame ones; the method was immunoSEQ multiplex PCR. The table lists about 340,000 clones, roughly 92% of them singletons. The germline gives CDR1 SGHTS, CDR2 YDEGEE. Deletions cut 0 bases from V and 0 bases from J, with 13 bases between. The CDR3 has 18 amino acids. The V gene is TRBV5-8, the J gene TRBJ1-6, with no clear D. This TCR came from a boy in the first two years of life with tuberous sclerosis and intractable seizures. The specimen was peripheral blood, collected 5 to 6 months after surgery. CDR3 nucleotides: TGTGCCAGCAGCTTGGGGGGATTAGCAAGCTCCTATAATTCACCCCTCCACTTT. This sequence encodes CASSLGGLASSYNSPLHF.